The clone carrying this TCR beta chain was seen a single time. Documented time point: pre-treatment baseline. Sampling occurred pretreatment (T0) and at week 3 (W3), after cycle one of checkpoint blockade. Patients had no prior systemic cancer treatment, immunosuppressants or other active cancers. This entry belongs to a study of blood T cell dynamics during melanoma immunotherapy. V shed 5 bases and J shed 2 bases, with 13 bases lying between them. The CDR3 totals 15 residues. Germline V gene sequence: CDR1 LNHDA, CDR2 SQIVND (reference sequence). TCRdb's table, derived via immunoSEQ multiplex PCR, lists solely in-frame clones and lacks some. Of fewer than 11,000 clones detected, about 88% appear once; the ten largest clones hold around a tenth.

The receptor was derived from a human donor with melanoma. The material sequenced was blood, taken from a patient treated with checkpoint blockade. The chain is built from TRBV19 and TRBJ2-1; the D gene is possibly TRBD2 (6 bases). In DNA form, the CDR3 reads TGTGCCAGTAGTGCCCGACTAGGTCCCTACAATGAGCAGTTCTTC. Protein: CASSARLGPYNEQFF.